This TCR beta chain was observed in a study of T-cell memory formation after mild COVID-19. Germline V gene lookup returns CDR1 SGHAT and CDR2 FQNNGV. The CDR3 spans 13 residues. Trimming took 5 bases from V and 9 from J, leaving 13 bases between them. Study results and limitations: Clones that contracted from day 15 to 85 were balanced CD4/CD8, while later expanders leaned CD4+. Among CD4+ contracting clones, most were CM and EM, and CD8+ ones EMRA.

Comments on this clonotype: Its specificity is not known.

Constant-segment primers were used for 5'RACE, and the resulting TCR alpha and TCR beta cDNA libraries carried sample barcodes and UMIs. From the 5' RACE reads, TCRdb called clonotypes with MiXCR, one entry per CDR3 protein. This table holds 280,000 or so distinct CDR3 sequences, about 20% found once. The chain uses TRBV11-2 and TRBJ2-2, with unresolved D. Input material: PBMCs or a T cell subset sorted from them (not recorded which). This receptor was obtained from a man younger than 35 who had mild COVID-19 (a few samples of this study predate the infection). Cell type and time point are not known. Here the CDR3 reads CASSPPYSWELFF. Written as DNA, the CDR3 is TGTGCCAGCAGCCCACCATATAGTTGGGAGCTGTTTTTT. The whole variable domain, remainder taken from reference TRBV11-2 and TRBJ2-2, is EAGVAQSPRYKIIEKRQSVAFWCNPISGHATLYWYQQILGQGPKLLIQFQNNGVVDDSQLPKDRFSAERLKGVDSTLKIQPAKLEDSAVYLCASSPPYSWELFFGEGSRLTVL.